A single sample is the source of the 24 T cell receptor beta chains below, sequenced in a study of T cell responses to AZD1222 COVID-19 vaccine. Using immunoSEQ multiplex PCR, the repertoire was profiled, and TCRdb retains in-frame clones only, with some absent. The data contain more than 70,000 clones, about 87% of them seen just once; the ten biggest clones take up 16%. The sequencing used peripheral blood, collected on day 0 of AZD1222 vaccination. Receptors originate from an adult in good health.

The chain has TRBV5-1 and TRBJ1-3, with 7 bases identical to TRBD1. The CDR3 runs 17 residues. CDR1 is SGHRS, CDR2 YFSETQ, per germline. The J segment lost 4 bases and the V segment lost 0 bases, leaving 10 bases of the junction unmatched. The CDR3 region has the DNA TGCGCCAGCAGCTTGGCCCCCACTGACAGGGCAGGAAACACCATATATTTT. Encoded protein: CASSLAPTDRAGNTIYF.

V is TRBV27 and J is TRBJ2-7, with D perhaps matching TRBD1 (7 bases). The CDR3 is made up of 15 amino acids. CDR1 MNHEY and CDR2 SMNVEV come from the germline V gene (reference sequence). Trimming pared 2 bases from V and 4 bases from J, leaving 15 bases between. The DNA of the CDR3 is TGTGCCAGCAGTTTAGTAGGAGGGGGCGAATACGAGCAGTACTTC. Amino acids: CASSLVGGGEYEQYF.

The rearrangement joins TRBV27 to TRBJ1-1; D is unclear. The CDR3 totals 12 residues. V shed 7 bases and J shed 1 base, with 7 bases lying between them. CDR1 and CDR2 (germline): MNHEY, SMNVEV (reference sequence). The CDR3 nucleotides are TGTGCCAGCATTAACAGGAACACTGAAGCTTTCTTT. Its protein product is CASINRNTEAFF.

The V and J genes are TRBV2 and TRBJ2-7; D uncertain. Looked up from germline, CDR1 is SNHLY and CDR2 is FYNNEI. The CDR3 spans 12 residues. The V and J ends lost 6 bases and 4 bases respectively, with 10 bases between them. CDR3 region: CASRVDGYEQYF. For the CDR3, the DNA is TGTGCCAGCAGGGTGGACGGGTACGAGCAGTACTTC.

The chain carries TRBV19 and TRBJ1-2; tentatively, D is TRBD1 (6 bases). The CDR3 sequence is 13 residues long. Germline V gene lookup returns CDR1 LNHDA and CDR2 SQIVND (reference sequence). V was clipped by 5 bases and J by 4 bases, with 11 bases between them. CDR3 in DNA: TGTGCCAGTAGTGTCCCAGGGGTCTATGGCTACACCTTC. Translating it yields CASSVPGVYGYTF.

The chain carries TRBV20-1 and TRBJ2-1; D gene unclear. The V end was cut by 3 bases, the J end by 10 bases, with 10 bases between. The length of the CDR3 is 11 residues. Germline CDR1 is DFQATT and CDR2 is SNEGSKA (reference sequence). The CDR3: CSASGRAEQFF. CDR3 nucleotide sequence: TGCAGTGCTAGTGGCCGCGCAGAGCAGTTCTTC.

By sample fraction, this clone is medium-sized. V usage is TRBV11-2 and J usage is TRBJ2-3, with TRBD2 matching 7 bases. V dropped 7 bases and J dropped 0; count of bases not matched to a gene: 7. The CDR3 consists of 15 residues. The germline V gene encodes CDR1 SGHAT and CDR2 FQNNGV. The CDR3 nucleotides read TGTGCCAGCACAACCAAGCGGGGCAGCACAGATACGCAGTATTTT. Amino acid sequence: CASTTKRGSTDTQYF.

The V call is TRBV12-2, the J call TRBJ2-4; the table names TRBD2, a call not compared with the DNA. TRBV12-2 is a pseudogene locus. The CDR3 is made up of 20 amino acids. In DNA, the CDR3 is TGTGCAAGTCGCACATTTCGGGGACTAGCGGTACCCTTAGCCAAAAACATTCAGTACTTC. Amino acids: CASRTFRGLAVPLAKNIQYF.

This clone was seen only once. The V gene is TRBV7-9, the J gene TRBJ2-1; 10 nucleotides match TRBD2. V shed 5 bases and J 7 bases; nucleotides not matched to a gene: 8. Germline V gene data show CDR1 as SEHNR and CDR2 as FQNEAQ (reference sequence). This CDR3 spans 15 amino acids. The CDR3 loop reads CASSRQAGGFNEQFF. The CDR3 coding sequence is TGTGCCAGCAGCCGACAAGCGGGAGGGTTTAATGAGCAGTTCTTC.

This clone appeared a single time. J is TRBJ2-2 and V is TRBV5-4; D may be TRBD2 (6 bases). CDR1 and CDR2 (germline): SGHNT, YYREEE (reference sequence). With 4 bases removed from V and 4 bases from J, the gap between germline ends came to 17 bases. The CDR3 runs 16 residues. The CDR3 DNA follows: TGTGCCAGCAGCCCCCACCCGGGGGATCCCACCGGGGAGCTGTTTTTT. The encoded protein is CASSPHPGDPTGELFF.

This chain joins TRBV6-5 and TRBJ1-2; D gene uncertain. From germline, CDR1 is MNHEY and CDR2 SVGAGI. The germline V and J ends were trimmed by 6 bases and 3 bases, with 14 bases remaining between them. The CDR3 runs 14 residues. This CDR3 is CASSPSGRDYGYTF. CDR3 DNA sequence: TGTGCCAGCAGCCCCTCGGGGAGGGACTATGGCTACACCTTC.

The rearrangement links TRBV15 to TRBJ2-1; 13 nucleotides line up with TRBD2. The CDR3 has 14 residues. Germline V CDR1 and CDR2: LNHNV, YYDKDF (reference sequence). The V segment lost 9 bases and the J segment 12 bases; nucleotides outside the gene matches: 11. The CDR3 reads CATGVGTSGILQFF. The DNA for the CDR3 is TGTGCCACGGGGGTAGGGACTAGCGGGATATTGCAGTTCTTC.

V and J are TRBV18 and TRBJ1-4; 7 bases are shared with TRBD1. The CDR3 covers 15 residues. The V gene's germline CDR1 is KGHSH and CDR2 LQKENI. J was trimmed by 5 bases and V by 6 bases; bases with no gene match: 9. The CDR3 DNA reads as TGTGCCAGCTCGCCGACGGGACAGCAAAATGAAAAACTGTTTTTT. Its translation is CASSPTGQQNEKLFF.

CDR3 loop: CASSPGLAGGIGELFF. The DNA for the CDR3 is TGTGCCAGCAGCCCAGGACTAGCGGGAGGGATTGGGGAGCTGTTTTTT. This chain connects TRBV11-2 to TRBJ2-2; 15 bases are a match to TRBD2. CDR1 and CDR2 from the germline V gene are SGHAT and FQNNGV. The junction had 6 bases not matched to a gene; V was cut back by 5 bases and J by 8 bases. The CDR3 is 16 amino acids.

The chain employs TRBV11-1 and TRBJ2-1; D is perhaps TRBD1 or TRBD2 (5 bases each). The germline gives CDR1 SGHAT, CDR2 FQDESV (reference sequence). The CDR3 is 12 amino acids. Trimming shortened V by 5 bases and J by 12 bases, and 14 bases separated the two germline ends. The chain's CDR3 is CASSPQGVWQFF. The DNA of the CDR3 is TGTGCCAGCAGCCCTCAGGGAGTTTGGCAGTTCTTC. The entire variable domain, with the rest obtained from reference TRBV11-1 and TRBJ2-1, is as follows: EAEVAQSPRYKITEKSQAVAFWCDPISGHATLYWYRQILGQGPELLVQFQDESVVDDSQLPKDRFSAERLKGVDSTLKIQPAELGDSAMYLCASSPQGVWQFFGPGTRLTVL.

The chain links TRBV7-8 to TRBJ2-7; 8 bases align to TRBD2. The germline V gene encodes CDR1 SGHVS and CDR2 FQNEAQ. There are 14 residues in the CDR3. J gave up 6 bases and V 5 bases, and 9 bases lay outside the gene matches. This chain's CDR3 is CASSPGTRRGEQYF. DNA for the CDR3: TGTGCCAGCAGCCCCGGGACTAGAAGGGGCGAGCAGTACTTC.

The V gene is TRBV15, the J gene TRBJ2-3; TRBD2 matches 8 bases. V shed 4 bases and J 3 bases; nucleotides not matched to a gene: 12. The CDR3 loop spans 17 amino acids. The germline V gene encodes CDR1 LNHNV and CDR2 YYDKDF (reference sequence). CDR3 bases: TGTGCCACCAGCACCCCTTCCGGGACTAGAGGTACAGATACGCAGTATTTT. It translates to CATSTPSGTRGTDTQYF.

The V and J genes are TRBV5-6 and TRBJ1-2, with D unclear. The CDR3 contains 14 residues. Germline values: CDR1 SGHDT, CDR2 YYEEEE. V lost 0 bases and J 8 bases, leaving 14 bases between the germline ends. CDR3 bases: TGTGCCAGCAGCTTGGATTGGGAATCGGAGGGCTACACCTTC. It codes for CASSLDWESEGYTF.

This clone appeared a single time. DNA for the CDR3: TGTGCCAGCGCGGCGGGATCGTCGTCTGGGGCCAACGTCCTGACTTTC. It yields the protein CASAAGSSSGANVLTF. J is TRBJ2-6 and V is TRBV7-9; the D gene is possibly TRBD2 (6 bases). Trimming pared 8 bases from V and 1 base from J, leaving 15 bases between. The CDR3 totals 16 residues. CDR1 and CDR2 (germline): SEHNR, FQNEAQ (reference sequence).

This clone was counted once. The chain carries TRBV6-1 and TRBJ1-5; D might be TRBD1 (5 bases). The V end was cut by 2 bases, the J end by 5 bases, with 10 bases between. Germline V lookup: CDR1 MNHNS, CDR2 SASEGT. The CDR3 extends over 14 amino acids. CDR3 sequence (DNA): TGTGCCAGCAGTGAAACAGGCTCGGATCAGCCCCAGCATTTT. It encodes CASSETGSDQPQHF.

The chain joins TRBV6-1 to TRBJ1-3; a weak D match, TRBD1 (6 bases). The V end was cut by 7 bases, the J end by 2 bases, with 15 bases between. The germline gives CDR1 MNHNS, CDR2 SASEGT. The CDR3 runs 15 residues. The DNA for the CDR3 is TGTGCCAGCACCCCACAGGGAGGAGCTGGAAACACCATATATTTT. This encodes CASTPQGGAGNTIYF.

The chain is built from TRBV28 and TRBJ2-7; 7 bases line up with TRBD1. The germline CDR1 and CDR2 sequences are MDHEN and SYDVKM. The V segment lost 5 bases and the J segment 5 bases; nucleotides outside the gene matches: 12. The CDR3 length is 15 residues. CDR3 protein: CASSAPRQGGHEQYF. For the CDR3, the DNA is TGTGCCAGCAGTGCCCCCCGACAGGGCGGCCACGAGCAGTACTTC.

This clone was counted only a few times. This rearrangement joins TRBV5-1 to TRBJ2-7; D is possibly TRBD2 (6 bases). V was clipped by 1 base and J by 0 bases, with 11 bases between them. CDR1 and CDR2 (germline): SGHRS, YFSETQ. CDR3 length: 15 residues. As DNA, the CDR3 is TGCGCCAGCAGCTTGCACAGGACTAACTCCTACGAGCAGTACTTC. Amino acid sequence: CASSLHRTNSYEQYF.

The CDR3 region has the DNA TGTGCCAGCAGCTTAGGGACTAGCGGGAACAATGAGCAGTTCTTC. Residues: CASSLGTSGNNEQFF. The chain combines TRBV11-3 with TRBJ2-1; 12 nucleotides agree with TRBD2. Losses at the gene ends were 1 base for V and 5 bases for J; bases not matched to a gene: 0. CDR1 and CDR2 (germline): SGHNT, YENEEA. There are 15 residues in the CDR3.